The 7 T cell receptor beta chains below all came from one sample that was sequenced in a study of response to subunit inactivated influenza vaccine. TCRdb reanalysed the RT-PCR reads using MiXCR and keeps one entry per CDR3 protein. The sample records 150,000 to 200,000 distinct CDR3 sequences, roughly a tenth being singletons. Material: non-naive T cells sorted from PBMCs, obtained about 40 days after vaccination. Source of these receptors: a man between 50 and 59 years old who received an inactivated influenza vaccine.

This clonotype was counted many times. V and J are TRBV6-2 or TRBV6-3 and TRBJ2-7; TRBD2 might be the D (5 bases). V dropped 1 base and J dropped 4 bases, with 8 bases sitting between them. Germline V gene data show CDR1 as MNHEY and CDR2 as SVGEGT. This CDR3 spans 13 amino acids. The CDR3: CASSYYRGYEQYF. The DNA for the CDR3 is TGTGCCAGCAGTTACTACAGAGGGTACGAGCAGTACTTC.

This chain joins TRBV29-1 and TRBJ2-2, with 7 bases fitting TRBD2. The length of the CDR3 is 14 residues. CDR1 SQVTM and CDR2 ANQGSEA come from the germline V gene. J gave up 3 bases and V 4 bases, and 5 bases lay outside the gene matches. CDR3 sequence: CSVGAGAYTGELFF. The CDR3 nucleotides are TGCAGCGTTGGGGCGGGAGCGTACACCGGGGAGCTGTTTTTT.

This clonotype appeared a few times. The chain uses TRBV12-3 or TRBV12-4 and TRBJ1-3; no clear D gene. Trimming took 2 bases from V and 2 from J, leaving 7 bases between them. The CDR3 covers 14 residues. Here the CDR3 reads CASSLKAAGNTIYF. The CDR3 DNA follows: TGTGCCAGCAGTTTAAAGGCAGCTGGAAACACCATATATTTT.

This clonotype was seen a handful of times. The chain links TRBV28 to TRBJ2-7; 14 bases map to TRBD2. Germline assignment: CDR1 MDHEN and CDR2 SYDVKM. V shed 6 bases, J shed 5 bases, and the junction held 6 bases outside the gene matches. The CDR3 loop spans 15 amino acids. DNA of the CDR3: TGTGCCAGCAGGCGGACTAGCGGGAGGAACGACGAGCAGTACTTC. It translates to CASRRTSGRNDEQYF.

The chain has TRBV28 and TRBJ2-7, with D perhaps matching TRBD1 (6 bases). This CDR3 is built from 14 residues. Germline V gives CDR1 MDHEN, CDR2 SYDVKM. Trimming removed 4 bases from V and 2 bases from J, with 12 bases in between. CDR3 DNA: TGTGCCAGCAGTTATGACAGGAGGACCTACGAGCAGTACTTC. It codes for CASSYDRRTYEQYF.

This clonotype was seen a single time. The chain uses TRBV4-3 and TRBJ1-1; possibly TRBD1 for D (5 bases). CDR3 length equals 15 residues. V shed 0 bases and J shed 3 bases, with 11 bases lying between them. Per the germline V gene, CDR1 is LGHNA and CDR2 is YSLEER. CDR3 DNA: TGCGCCAGCAGCCAAGATCCCGGCAGGGACACTGAAGCTTTCTTT. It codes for CASSQDPGRDTEAFF.

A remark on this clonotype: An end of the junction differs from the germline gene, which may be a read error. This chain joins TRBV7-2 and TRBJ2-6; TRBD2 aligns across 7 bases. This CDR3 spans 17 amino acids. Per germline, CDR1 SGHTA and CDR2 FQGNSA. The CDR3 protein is CASILTWGGSGANVLTF. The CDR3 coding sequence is TGTGCCAGCATCTTAACGTGGGGGGGCTCTGGGGCCAACGTCCTGACTTTC.